A single TCR beta chain is shown here with its context. Generated by immunoSEQ multiplex PCR, the TCRdb table keeps only in-frame clones and is missing some. The table has fewer than 140,000 clones, around 90% seen once; the top ten hold around 1.6%. CDR1 SGHNT and CDR2 YYREEE come from the germline V gene (reference sequence). The CDR3 consists of 14 residues. Trimming shortened V by 1 base and J by 6 bases, and 13 bases separated the two germline ends. This record belongs to a study of T cell changes during pregnancy in multiple sclerosis. This chain uses TRBV5-4 with TRBJ2-5; maybe TRBD1 (6 bases). The clonotype was recovered from a female donor with multiple sclerosis, enrolled in a pregnancy study. The material sequenced was peripheral blood, taken before pregnancy. CDR3 in amino acids: CASSLPSGGKTQYF. CDR3 sequence (DNA): TGTGCCAGCAGCTTGCCCTCTGGGGGCAAGACCCAGTACTTC.